This passage covers 6 T cell receptor beta chains from one sample sequenced in a study of blood T cells in healthy people across ages. Primed by a sample-barcoded 5' primer and a J-beta primer mix, a second PCR proceeded for roughly 6 to 12 cycles. One entry per CDR3 protein, called by TCRdb with MiXCR from the 5' RACE reads. The top ten hold around 20% of the sample, which has 730,000 or so distinct CDR3 sequences, 43% seen once. Material: blood. The receptors were sampled from a woman aged 55 to 70 in good health.

Concerning this clonotype: A single base separates this from a much larger clone, so it may be a read error. This chain joins TRBV29-1 and TRBJ2-6, with 7 bases aligning to TRBD1. The V segment lost 4 bases and the J segment 2 bases; nucleotides outside the gene matches: 8. Germline-derived CDR1 and CDR2 are SQVTM and ANQGSEA. CDR3 length equals 16 residues. For the CDR3, the DNA is TGCAGCGTTGCCGGGGCAGGGGGACCTGGGGCCAACGTCCTGACTTTC. It yields the protein CSVAGAGGPGANVLTF.

This clonotype was seen a handful of times. V gene TRBV4-3 combines with J gene TRBJ2-3, with 11 bases identical to TRBD2. V was pared by 1 base and J by 3 bases, with 15 bases of the junction left unmatched. CDR1 is LGHNA, CDR2 YSLEER, per germline. The CDR3 spans 20 residues. The CDR3 protein is CASSQVLFLAGGGDTDTQYF. The CDR3 region has the DNA TGCGCCAGCAGCCAAGTTCTGTTCCTAGCGGGAGGCGGTGATACAGATACGCAGTATTTT.

In this sample, this clonotype turned up a few times. V usage is TRBV6-6 and J usage is TRBJ1-5; possibly TRBD1 for D (6 bases). Deletions cut 4 bases from V and 2 bases from J, with 12 bases between. This CDR3 is built from 15 residues. Germline-derived CDR1 and CDR2 are MNHNY and SVGAGI (reference sequence). CDR3 amino acids: CASSWDTEGNQPQHF. The CDR3 nucleotides read TGTGCCAGCAGTTGGGACACCGAAGGCAATCAGCCCCAGCATTTT.

The V gene is TRBV4-1, the J gene TRBJ2-5, with 12 bases fitting TRBD2. The CDR3 covers 21 residues. Germline CDR1 is MGHRA and CDR2 is YSYEKL. Trimming took 0 bases from V and 2 from J; bases not matched to a gene: 16. Here the CDR3 DNA reads TGCGCCAGCAGCCAAGAGTACAGCGCGGCTAGCGGGGGGGTTGTACAAGAGACCCAGTACTTC. Protein product: CASSQEYSAASGGVVQETQYF.

This clonotype has only a few counts. The rearrangement links TRBV12-5 to TRBJ2-5, with D tentatively TRBD2 (5 bases). Trimming removed 1 base from V and 4 bases from J, with 10 bases in between. CDR3 length: 14 amino acids. Germline V CDR1 and CDR2: LGHNT, FRNRAP. This CDR3 is CASGLEGRGETQYF. The CDR3, as DNA: TGTGCTAGTGGTTTGGAGGGCCGGGGAGAGACCCAGTACTTC.

V and J are TRBV27 and TRBJ2-7, with D tentatively TRBD1 (9 bases). Germline-derived CDR1 and CDR2 are MNHEY and SMNVEV (reference sequence). V lost 6 bases and J lost 4, with 16 bases in between. The CDR3 has 14 residues. The DNA of the CDR3 is TGTGCCAGCAGGTTAGCGGGACAGGGTTACGAGCAGTACTTC. This gives the protein CASRLAGQGYEQYF.